A single sample is the source of the 13 T cell receptor beta chains below, sequenced in a study of regulatory T cells in long-lasting Graves disease. The time point was: newly diagnosed GD, antithyroid drugs for less than 3 months. RNA from PBMCs was the source of the TCR library. Assembly of TCR beta libraries relied on iRepertoire HTBI primers together with Arm-PCR of CDR3 regions. TCRdb reanalysed the multiplex PCR reads using MiXCR and keeps one entry per CDR3 protein. The top ten clones hold around 12% of a sample with over 500,000 distinct CDR3 sequences, about 16% of them seen once. This sample also belongs to another study, concerning T cells in Graves' hyperthyroidism and ophthalmopathy.

This specimen was peripheral blood mononuclear cells (PBMCs), taken at new diagnosis, from a patient treated with antithyroid drugs. All receptors come from a man younger than 35 with Graves disease.

This clonotype appeared many times. V gene TRBV28 combines with J gene TRBJ1-1; TRBD1 might be the D (5 bases). CDR1 MDHEN and CDR2 SYDVKM come from the germline V gene. The CDR3 has 14 amino acids. V lost 1 base to trimming and J lost 4 bases, with 10 bases between them. CDR3 protein: CASSLSAGITEAFF. CDR3 sequence (DNA): TGTGCCAGCAGTTTATCAGCAGGGATCACTGAAGCTTTCTTT.

This clonotype occurred many times. The V call is TRBV3-1, the J call TRBJ1-2; D not certain. V was cut by 2 bases and J by 8 bases, with 9 bases left in between. Germline CDR1 reads LGHDT; CDR2 reads YNNKEL (reference sequence). The CDR3 has 12 amino acids. DNA for the CDR3: TGTGCCAGCAGCCAATCCCCGGGAGGCTACACCTTC. It encodes CASSQSPGGYTF.

This clonotype was observed many times. V gene TRBV10-3 combines with J gene TRBJ2-2; no firm D call. With 6 bases removed from V and 1 base from J, the gap between germline ends came to 9 bases. The CDR3 is made up of 14 amino acids. Germline V gene lookup returns CDR1 ENHRY and CDR2 SYGVKD. This chain's CDR3 is CAISPSMNTGELFF. Written as DNA, the CDR3 is TGTGCCATCAGCCCTTCGATGAACACCGGGGAGCTGTTTTTT.

The chain is built from TRBV9 and TRBJ2-7, with TRBD2 as a possible D gene (5 bases). Trimming stripped 4 bases from V and 4 bases from J, with 15 bases between. Germline-derived CDR1 and CDR2 are SGDLS and YYNGEE. There are 14 residues in the CDR3. The CDR3 protein is CASSPRHGEYEQYF. The DNA of the CDR3 is TGTGCCAGCAGCCCACGGCACGGGGAGTACGAGCAGTACTTC. Looking up the rest from reference TRBV9 and TRBJ2-7 gives the full variable domain: DSGVTQTPKHLITATGQRVTLRCSPRSGDLSVYWYQQSLDQGLQFLIQYYNGEERAKGNILERFSAQQFPDLHSELNLSSLELGDSALYFCASSPRHGEYEQYFGPGTRLTVT.

J is TRBJ2-4 and V is TRBV5-1; D is unclear. The CDR3 sequence is 15 residues long. CDR1 and CDR2 from the germline V gene are SGHRS and YFSETQ. V was pared by 2 bases and J by 5 bases, with 14 bases between. CDR3 sequence reads: CASSFDTGSENIQYF. CDR3 DNA: TGCGCCAGCAGCTTTGACACTGGATCCGAAAACATTCAGTACTTC.

The V and J genes are TRBV5-1 and TRBJ2-7; D is ambiguous. V lost 1 base and J 6 bases, leaving 11 bases between the germline ends. CDR1 is SGHRS and CDR2 is YFSETQ in the germline V gene. The CDR3 contains 13 residues. CDR3 nucleotide sequence: TGCGCCAGCAGCTTGTCGTCTACAAGCGAGCAGTACTTC. Residues: CASSLSSTSEQYF.

This clonotype was observed a few times. The chain uses TRBV28 and TRBJ2-5, with D possibly matching TRBD1 (6 bases). Deletions cut 3 bases from V and 5 bases from J, with 16 bases between. From germline, CDR1 is MDHEN and CDR2 SYDVKM. The CDR3 consists of 15 residues. Written as DNA, the CDR3 is TGTGCCAGCAGTTTCCCCCCAGGGGCAGGGGAGACCCAGTACTTC. Residues: CASSFPPGAGETQYF.

This clonotype came up many times. The CDR3, as DNA: TGTGCCAGCAGTTTCCGGGACAGGGAAACCGGGGAGCTGTTTTTT. Encoded protein: CASSFRDRETGELFF. The rearrangement joins TRBV28 to TRBJ2-2; TRBD1 aligns across 9 bases. Looked up from germline, CDR1 is MDHEN and CDR2 is SYDVKM. V lost 3 bases, J lost 5 bases, and 4 bases stayed unmatched. The CDR3 runs 15 residues.

The rearrangement uses TRBV10-1 and TRBJ1-4; no firm D call. V shed 2 bases and J shed 10 bases, with 23 bases lying between them. This CDR3 comprises 17 residues. Germline CDR1 WNHNN, CDR2 SYGVQD (reference sequence). CDR3 sequence (DNA): TGCGCCAGCAGTGAGGATCGGGAACTCGGGCCGGACGGAAAACTGTTTTTT. As protein: CASSEDRELGPDGKLFF.

The chain recombines TRBV5-4 with TRBJ2-5; D is undetermined. The CDR3 contains 14 residues. Trimming removed 5 bases at V and 3 bases at J, with 14 bases between. The germline CDR1 and CDR2 sequences are SGHNT and YYREEE (reference sequence). CDR3 sequence reads: CASSKDAAKETQYF. CDR3 DNA: TGTGCCAGCAGTAAGGACGCCGCTAAAGAGACCCAGTACTTC.

This clonotype was detected many times. V and J are TRBV29-1 and TRBJ2-1; 13 bases are a match to TRBD2. The CDR3 has 15 amino acids. Germline V gene lookup returns CDR1 SQVTM and CDR2 ANQGSEA. V trimming: 5 bases; J trimming: 2 bases; junction bases outside the gene matches: 3. For the CDR3, the DNA is TGCAGCGTTCTACTAGCGGGAGGGCCCTACAATGAGCAGTTCTTC. Protein: CSVLLAGGPYNEQFF.

The chain recombines TRBV6-1 with TRBJ2-2; D remains unclear. V shed 8 bases and J shed 2 bases, with 3 bases lying between them. Germline CDR1 is MNHNS and CDR2 is SASEGT. There are 11 residues in the CDR3. The CDR3 sequence: CASDNTGELFF. The CDR3 coding sequence is TGTGCCAGCGATAACACCGGGGAGCTGTTTTTT.

This clonotype was seen a few times. This sequence joins TRBV6-2 or TRBV6-3 and TRBJ2-5; D is ambiguous. V gave up 0 bases and J gave up 3 bases, with 8 bases separating them. This CDR3 region has 14 residues. Germline V gene sequence: CDR1 MNHEY, CDR2 SVGEGT. This CDR3 is CASSYSSPEETQYF. Written as DNA, the CDR3 is TGTGCCAGCAGTTACTCGAGCCCGGAAGAGACCCAGTACTTC.